This T cell receptor (beta chain) was captured by sequencing in a study of cytomegalovirus exposure and HLA in healthy donors. Whole-study results and caveats: With later analysis, a missense DCLRE1C variant became linked to TCR beta V- and J-gene trimming.

In the PCR, 60 Vbeta and 13 Jbeta primers were used. The repertoire was sequenced with immunoSEQ multiplex PCR; TCRdb's copy has only in-frame clones and lacks some. The sample has about 250,000 clones; roughly two thirds are singletons. Points on this clone: What it recognizes is unknown.

V was pared by 5 bases and J by 8 bases, with 16 bases of the junction left unmatched. Germline CDR1 is LGHNA and CDR2 is YNFKEQ. The CDR3 sequence is 17 residues long. The chain links TRBV4-2 to TRBJ2-2, with 8 bases lining up with TRBD2. The clonotype comes from a female donor in good health and CMV-seronegative. Sequenced input: PBMCs. The CDR3 region is CASSAYLGGLGRGELFF. The DNA of the CDR3 is TGTGCCAGCAGCGCGTACTTAGGGGGACTAGGCCGTGGGGAGCTGTTTTTT.